This record concerns one T cell receptor beta chain sequence. The authors' processing: Reference gene primer amplification yielded estimated nucleated cell counts. Assay: immunoSEQ multiplex PCR; the TCRdb copy retains only in-frame clones and omits some. For V, J and clone size, that table is used; D and trimming come from the DNA. This sample carries about 190,000 clones, 84% of them seen once, and the ten largest clones take around 21%. This sample was taken from a study of blood T cell repertoires in COVID-19. About the research overall: Specimens from acute and convalescent COVID-19 originated in the United States, Italy and Spain. The cDNA or gDNA used as material had been derived from T cells, B-cell-depleted T cells, or PBMCs.

The CDR3 spans 17 residues. Germline V CDR1 and CDR2: KGHDR, SFDVKD. V lost 3 bases and J lost 5, with 19 bases in between. The rearrangement joins TRBV24-1 to TRBJ2-1, with D possibly TRBD2 on 6 matching bases. The origin of this receptor is a human donor in a cohort sampled during active COVID-19. Specimen: peripheral blood. In nucleotides, the CDR3 is TGTGCCACCAGTGATCCTTCGTGGGCGGGAAGCGACAATGAGCAGTTCTTC. This codes for CATSDPSWAGSDNEQFF.